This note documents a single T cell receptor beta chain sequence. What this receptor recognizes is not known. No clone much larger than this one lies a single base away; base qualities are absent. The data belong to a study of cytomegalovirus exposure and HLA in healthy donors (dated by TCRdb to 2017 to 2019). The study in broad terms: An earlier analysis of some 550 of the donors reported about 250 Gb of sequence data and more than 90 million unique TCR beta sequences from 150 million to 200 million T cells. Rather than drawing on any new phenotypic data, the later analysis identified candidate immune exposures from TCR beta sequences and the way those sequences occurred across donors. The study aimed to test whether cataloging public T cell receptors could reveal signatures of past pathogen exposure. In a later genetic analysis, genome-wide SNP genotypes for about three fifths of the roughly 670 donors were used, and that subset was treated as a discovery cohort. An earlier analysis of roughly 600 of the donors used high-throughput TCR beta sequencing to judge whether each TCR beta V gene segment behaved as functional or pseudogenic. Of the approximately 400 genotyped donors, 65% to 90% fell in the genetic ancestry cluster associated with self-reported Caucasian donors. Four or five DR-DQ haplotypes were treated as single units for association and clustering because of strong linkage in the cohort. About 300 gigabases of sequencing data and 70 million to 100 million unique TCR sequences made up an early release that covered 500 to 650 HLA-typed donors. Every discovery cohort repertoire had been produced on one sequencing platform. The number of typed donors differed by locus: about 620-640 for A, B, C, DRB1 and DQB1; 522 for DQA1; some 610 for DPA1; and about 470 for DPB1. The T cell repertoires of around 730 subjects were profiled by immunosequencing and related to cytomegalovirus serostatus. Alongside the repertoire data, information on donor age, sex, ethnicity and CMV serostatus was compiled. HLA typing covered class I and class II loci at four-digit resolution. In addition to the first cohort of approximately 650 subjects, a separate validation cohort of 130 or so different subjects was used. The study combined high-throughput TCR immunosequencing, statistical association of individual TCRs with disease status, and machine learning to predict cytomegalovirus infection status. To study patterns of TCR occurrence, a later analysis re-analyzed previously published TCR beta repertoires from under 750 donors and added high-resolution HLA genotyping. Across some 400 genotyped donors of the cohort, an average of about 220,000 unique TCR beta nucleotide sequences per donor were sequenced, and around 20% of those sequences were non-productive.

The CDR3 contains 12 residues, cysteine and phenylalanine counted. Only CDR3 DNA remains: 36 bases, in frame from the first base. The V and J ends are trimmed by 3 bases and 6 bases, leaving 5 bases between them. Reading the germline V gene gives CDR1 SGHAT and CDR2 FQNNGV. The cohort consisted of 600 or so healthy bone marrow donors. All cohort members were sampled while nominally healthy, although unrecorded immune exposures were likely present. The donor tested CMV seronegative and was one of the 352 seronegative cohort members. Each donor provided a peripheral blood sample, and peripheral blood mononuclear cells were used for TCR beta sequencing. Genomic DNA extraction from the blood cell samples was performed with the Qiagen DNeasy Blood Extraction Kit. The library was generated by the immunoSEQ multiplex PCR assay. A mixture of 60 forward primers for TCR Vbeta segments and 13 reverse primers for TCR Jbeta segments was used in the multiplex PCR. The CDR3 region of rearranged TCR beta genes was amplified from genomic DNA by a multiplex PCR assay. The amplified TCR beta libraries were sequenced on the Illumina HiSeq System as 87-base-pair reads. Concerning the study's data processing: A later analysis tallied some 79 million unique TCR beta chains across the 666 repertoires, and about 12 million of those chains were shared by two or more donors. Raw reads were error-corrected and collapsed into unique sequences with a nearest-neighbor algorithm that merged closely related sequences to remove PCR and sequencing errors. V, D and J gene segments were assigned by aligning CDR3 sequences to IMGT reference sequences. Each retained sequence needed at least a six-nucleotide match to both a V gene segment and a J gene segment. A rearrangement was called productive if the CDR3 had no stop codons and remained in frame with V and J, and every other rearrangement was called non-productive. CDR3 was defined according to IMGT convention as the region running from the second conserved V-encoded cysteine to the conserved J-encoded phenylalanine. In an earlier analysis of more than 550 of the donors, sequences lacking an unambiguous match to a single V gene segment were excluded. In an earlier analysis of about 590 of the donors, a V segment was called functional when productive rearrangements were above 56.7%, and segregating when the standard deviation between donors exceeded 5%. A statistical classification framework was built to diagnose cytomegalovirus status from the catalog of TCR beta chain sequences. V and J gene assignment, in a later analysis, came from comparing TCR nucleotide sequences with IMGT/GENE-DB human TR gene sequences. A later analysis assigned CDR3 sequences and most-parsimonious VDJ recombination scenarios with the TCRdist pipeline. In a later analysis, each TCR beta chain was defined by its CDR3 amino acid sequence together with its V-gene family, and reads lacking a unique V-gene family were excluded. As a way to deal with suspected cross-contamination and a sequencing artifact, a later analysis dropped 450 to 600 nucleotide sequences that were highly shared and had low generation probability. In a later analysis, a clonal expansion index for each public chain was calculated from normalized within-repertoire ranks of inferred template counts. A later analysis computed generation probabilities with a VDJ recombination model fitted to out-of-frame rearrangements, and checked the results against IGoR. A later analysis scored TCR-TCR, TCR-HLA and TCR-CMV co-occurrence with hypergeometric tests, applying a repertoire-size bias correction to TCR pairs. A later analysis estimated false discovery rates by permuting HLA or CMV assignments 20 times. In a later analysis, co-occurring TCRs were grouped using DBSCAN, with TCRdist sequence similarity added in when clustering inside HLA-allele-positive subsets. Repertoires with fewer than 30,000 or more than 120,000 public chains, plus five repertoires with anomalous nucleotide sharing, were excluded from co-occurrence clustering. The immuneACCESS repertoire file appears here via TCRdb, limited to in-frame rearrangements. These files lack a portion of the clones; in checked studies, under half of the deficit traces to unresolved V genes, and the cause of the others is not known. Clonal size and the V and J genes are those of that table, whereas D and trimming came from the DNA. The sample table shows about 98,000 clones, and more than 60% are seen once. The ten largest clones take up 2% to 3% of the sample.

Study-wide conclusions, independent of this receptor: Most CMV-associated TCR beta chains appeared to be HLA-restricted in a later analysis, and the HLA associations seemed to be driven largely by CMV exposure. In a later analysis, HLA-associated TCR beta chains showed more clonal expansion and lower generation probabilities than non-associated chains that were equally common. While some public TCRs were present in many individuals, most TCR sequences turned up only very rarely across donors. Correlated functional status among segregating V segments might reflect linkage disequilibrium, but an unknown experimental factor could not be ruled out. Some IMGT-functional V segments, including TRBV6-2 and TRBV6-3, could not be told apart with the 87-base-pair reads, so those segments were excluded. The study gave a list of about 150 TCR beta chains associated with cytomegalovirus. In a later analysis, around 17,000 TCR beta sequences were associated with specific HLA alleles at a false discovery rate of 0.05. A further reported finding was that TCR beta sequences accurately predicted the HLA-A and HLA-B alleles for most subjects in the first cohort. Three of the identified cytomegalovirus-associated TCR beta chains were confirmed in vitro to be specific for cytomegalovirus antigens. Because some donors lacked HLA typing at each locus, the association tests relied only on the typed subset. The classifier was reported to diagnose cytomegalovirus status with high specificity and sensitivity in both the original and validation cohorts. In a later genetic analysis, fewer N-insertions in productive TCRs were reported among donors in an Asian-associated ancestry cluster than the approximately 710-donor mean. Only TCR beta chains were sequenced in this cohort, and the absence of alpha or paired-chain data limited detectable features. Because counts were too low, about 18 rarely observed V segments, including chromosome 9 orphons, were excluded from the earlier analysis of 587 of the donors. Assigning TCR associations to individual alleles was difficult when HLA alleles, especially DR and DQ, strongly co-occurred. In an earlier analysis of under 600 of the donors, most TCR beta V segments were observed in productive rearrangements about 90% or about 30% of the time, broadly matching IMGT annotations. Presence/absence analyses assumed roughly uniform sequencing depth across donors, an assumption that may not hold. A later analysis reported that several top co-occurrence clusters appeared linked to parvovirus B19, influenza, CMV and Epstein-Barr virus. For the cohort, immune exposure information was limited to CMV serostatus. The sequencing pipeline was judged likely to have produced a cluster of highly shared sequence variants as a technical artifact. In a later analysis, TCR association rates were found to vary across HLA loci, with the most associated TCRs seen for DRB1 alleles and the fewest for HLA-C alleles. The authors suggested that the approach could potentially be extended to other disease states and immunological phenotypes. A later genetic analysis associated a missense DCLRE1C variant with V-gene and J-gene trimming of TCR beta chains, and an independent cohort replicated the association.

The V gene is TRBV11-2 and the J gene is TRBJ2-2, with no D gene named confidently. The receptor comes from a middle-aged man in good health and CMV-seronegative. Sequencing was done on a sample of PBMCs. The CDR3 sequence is CASSFIPGELFF. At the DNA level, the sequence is TGTGCCAGCAGCTTTATCCCCGGGGAGCTGTTTTTT.